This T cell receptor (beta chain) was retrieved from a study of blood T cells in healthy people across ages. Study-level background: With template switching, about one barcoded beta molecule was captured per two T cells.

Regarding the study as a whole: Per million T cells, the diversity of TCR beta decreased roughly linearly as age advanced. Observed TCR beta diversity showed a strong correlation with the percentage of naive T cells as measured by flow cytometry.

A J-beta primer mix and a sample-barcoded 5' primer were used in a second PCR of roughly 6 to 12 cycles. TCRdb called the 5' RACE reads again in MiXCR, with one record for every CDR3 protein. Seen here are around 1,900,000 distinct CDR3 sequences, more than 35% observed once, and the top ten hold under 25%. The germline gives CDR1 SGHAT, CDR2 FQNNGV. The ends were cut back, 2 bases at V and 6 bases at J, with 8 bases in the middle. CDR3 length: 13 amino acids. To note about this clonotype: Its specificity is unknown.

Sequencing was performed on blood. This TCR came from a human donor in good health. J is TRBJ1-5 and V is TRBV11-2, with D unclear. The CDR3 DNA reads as TGTGCCAGCAGCTTATCCCTGAGTCAGCCCCAGCATTTT. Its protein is CASSLSLSQPQHF.